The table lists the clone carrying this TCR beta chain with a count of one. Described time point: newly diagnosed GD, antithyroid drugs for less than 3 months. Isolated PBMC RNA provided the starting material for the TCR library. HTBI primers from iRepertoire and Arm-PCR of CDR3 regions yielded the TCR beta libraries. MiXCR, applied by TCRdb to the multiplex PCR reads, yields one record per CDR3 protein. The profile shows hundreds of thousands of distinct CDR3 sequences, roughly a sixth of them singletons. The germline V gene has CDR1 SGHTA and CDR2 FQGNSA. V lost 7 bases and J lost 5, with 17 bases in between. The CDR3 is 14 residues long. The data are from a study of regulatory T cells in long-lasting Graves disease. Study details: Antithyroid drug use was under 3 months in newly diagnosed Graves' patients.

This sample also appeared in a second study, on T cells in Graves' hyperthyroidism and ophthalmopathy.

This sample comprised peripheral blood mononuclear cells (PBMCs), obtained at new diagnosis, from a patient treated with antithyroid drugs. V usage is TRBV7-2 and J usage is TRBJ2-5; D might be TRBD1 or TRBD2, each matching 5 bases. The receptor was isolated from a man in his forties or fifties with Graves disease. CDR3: CASTPPGTVETQYF. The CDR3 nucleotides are TGTGCCAGCACCCCCCCAGGGACCGTGGAGACCCAGTACTTC.